The 18 T cell receptor beta chains presented below share a single source sample, sequenced in a study of blood T cell repertoires in COVID-19. TCRdb's table, derived via immunoSEQ multiplex PCR, lists solely in-frame clones and lacks some. The table records 210,000 or so clones, around 86% of them present only once. Specimen: PBMCs or T cells enriched from blood (not recorded which). The receptors derive from a woman aged 45-59 years with acute COVID-19.

CDR3 sequence reads: CASSLGATTNEKLFF. The CDR3 DNA is TGTGCCAGCAGTTTAGGGGCTACTACTAATGAAAAACTGTTTTTT. V is TRBV28 and J is TRBJ1-4; D possibly corresponds to TRBD1 (5 bases). V dropped 2 bases and J dropped 2 bases, with 9 bases sitting between them. Germline V gene sequence: CDR1 MDHEN, CDR2 SYDVKM. The CDR3 extends over 15 amino acids.

The sample holds one count of this clone. This sequence joins TRBV9 and TRBJ2-2; TRBD2 matches at 9 bases. CDR3 length equals 16 residues. Germline V gene sequence: CDR1 SGDLS, CDR2 YYNGEE. The junction had 11 bases not matched to a gene; V was cut back by 5 bases and J by 6 bases. The CDR3 DNA follows: TGTGCCAGCAGTGAAACAGGGCTAGCGGGATCCGGGGAGCTGTTTTTT. Translating gives CASSETGLAGSGELFF.

The count of this clone is one. The rearrangement joins TRBV18 to TRBJ2-5, with 11 bases that match TRBD2. The V segment lost 8 bases and the J segment 1 base; nucleotides outside the gene matches: 9. There are 16 residues in the CDR3. Germline loops: CDR1 KGHSH, CDR2 LQKENI. CDR3 sequence: CASRTLAGDFQETQYF. DNA of the CDR3: TGTGCCAGCCGCACACTAGCGGGGGATTTCCAAGAGACCCAGTACTTC.

The rearrangement uses TRBV2 and TRBJ2-1; a possible D gene is TRBD1 (6 bases). This CDR3 contains 16 residues. Germline V gives CDR1 SNHLY, CDR2 FYNNEI. V lost 7 bases to trimming and J lost 0 bases, with 16 bases between them. The CDR3 is CASIPGHMSSYNEQFF. The CDR3 nucleotides read TGTGCCAGCATTCCGGGACATATGAGCTCCTACAATGAGCAGTTCTTC.

The J gene is TRBJ2-3, the V gene TRBV24-1, with 10 bases fitting TRBD2. CDR3 length equals 15 residues. Germline-derived CDR1 and CDR2 are KGHDR and SFDVKD. V lost 3 bases to trimming and J lost 4 bases; unmatched junction nucleotides: 3. The CDR3 here is CATSDKAGGADTQYF. As DNA, the CDR3 is TGTGCCACCAGTGATAAAGCGGGAGGGGCAGATACGCAGTATTTT.

This sequence joins TRBV3-1 (or the pseudogene TRBV3-2) and TRBJ2-7; TRBD2 aligns across 7 bases. Germline values: CDR1 LGHDT, CDR2 YNNKEL (reference sequence). This CDR3 is 14 amino acids long. The V gene end was trimmed by 1 base and the J gene end by 2 bases; junction bases not matched to a gene: 2. In nucleotides, the CDR3 is TGTGCCAGCAGCCAAGCCCGGGGGGCCTACGAGCAGTACTTC. This sequence encodes CASSQARGAYEQYF.

The chain employs TRBV11-2 and TRBJ2-5; tentative D call: TRBD1 (6 bases). The CDR3 contains 15 residues. From germline, CDR1 is SGHAT and CDR2 FQNNGV. Trimming took 1 base from V and 1 from J, leaving 10 bases between them. As DNA, the CDR3 is TGTGCCAGCAGCTTAGGTCAGGGGATCCAAGAGACCCAGTACTTC. It translates to CASSLGQGIQETQYF.

This clone occurred once. The genes are TRBV19 and TRBJ1-5, with unresolved D. Germline V gene lookup returns CDR1 LNHDA and CDR2 SQIVND (reference sequence). There are 15 residues in the CDR3. Deletions cut 4 bases from V and 0 bases from J, with 10 bases between. This CDR3 reads CASSTTANSNQPQHF. The CDR3 DNA sequence: TGTGCCAGTAGTACCACAGCAAATAGCAATCAGCCCCAGCATTTT.

The DNA for the CDR3 is TGTGCCAGTAATCCGGGGGGCTCCTATAATTCACCCCTCCACTTT. Its translation is CASNPGGSYNSPLHF. The chain employs TRBV19 and TRBJ1-6, with D tentatively TRBD1 (5 bases). Germline V gene lookup returns CDR1 LNHDA and CDR2 SQIVND (reference sequence). Trimming took 7 bases from V and 0 from J, leaving 10 bases between them. The CDR3 has 15 amino acids. Looking up the rest from reference TRBV19 and TRBJ1-6 gives the full variable domain: DGGITQSPKYLFRKEGQNVTLSCEQNLNHDAMYWYRQDPGQGLRLIYYSQIVNDFQKGDIAEGYSVSREKKESFPLTVTSAQKNPTAFYLCASNPGGSYNSPLHFGNGTRLTVT.

CDR3 loop: CSVGLTTGELFF. The DNA of the CDR3 is TGCAGCGTTGGACTAACCACCGGGGAGCTGTTTTTT. This chain connects TRBV29-1 to TRBJ2-2; D is possibly TRBD2 (5 bases). CDR1 is SQVTM, CDR2 ANQGSEA, per germline. This CDR3 region has 12 residues. Between the trimmed V and J ends, which lost 4 bases and 4 bases, there was a span of 7 bases.

The V and J genes are TRBV4-3 and TRBJ2-3, with unresolved D. Germline V gene data show CDR1 as LGHNA and CDR2 as YSLEER. Trimming took off 0 bases at V and 0 bases at J, with 16 bases between the two ends. The CDR3 is made up of 18 amino acids. CDR3 sequence (DNA): TGCGCCAGCAGCCAAGAACCACGCTTGCAGTCTAGCACAGATACGCAGTATTTT. Residues: CASSQEPRLQSSTDTQYF.

CDR3 sequence: CASSLANTAYEQYF. DNA of the CDR3: TGCGCCAGCAGCTTGGCCAACACCGCCTACGAGCAGTACTTC. This chain uses TRBV5-1 with TRBJ2-7; no reliable D call. The CDR3 has 14 amino acids. Germline V gene sequence: CDR1 SGHRS, CDR2 YFSETQ. Trimming stripped 0 bases from V and 2 bases from J, with 9 bases between.

The chain recombines TRBV11-2 with TRBJ2-6, with a weak D call TRBD2 (5 bases). V was clipped by 1 base and J by 0 bases, with 10 bases between them. The CDR3 has 17 amino acids. Per germline, CDR1 SGHAT and CDR2 FQNNGV. CDR3 region: CASSLAGLSSGANVLTF. CDR3 DNA sequence: TGTGCCAGCAGCTTAGCGGGGTTAAGCTCTGGGGCCAACGTCCTGACTTTC. Complete variable domain (other parts from reference TRBV11-2 and TRBJ2-6): EAGVAQSPRYKIIEKRQSVAFWCNPISGHATLYWYQQILGQGPKLLIQFQNNGVVDDSQLPKDRFSAERLKGVDSTLKIQPAKLEDSAVYLCASSLAGLSSGANVLTFGAGSRLTVL.

The chain employs TRBV19 and TRBJ1-1; no definite D call. This CDR3 contains 13 residues. Germline V CDR1 and CDR2: LNHDA, SQIVND (reference sequence). Trimming left V 3 bases short and J 4 bases short, with 9 bases between. DNA of the CDR3: TGTGCCAGTAGTATTAACACCCCCACTGAAGCTTTCTTT. This sequence encodes CASSINTPTEAFF.

The chain couples TRBV7-2 to TRBJ1-1; D might be TRBD1 (5 bases). Trimming pared 5 bases from V and 9 bases from J, leaving 22 bases between. CDR1 SGHTA and CDR2 FQGNSA come from the germline V gene. CDR3 length: 15 residues. In DNA, the CDR3 is TGTGCCAGCAGCCAAACTGGTCTAGGGGCGGGGCAAGCTTTCTTT. This sequence encodes CASSQTGLGAGQAFF.

V and J are TRBV18 and TRBJ2-1; 9 bases agree with TRBD2. Germline V gene sequence: CDR1 KGHSH, CDR2 LQKENI. With 3 bases clipped from V and 3 bases from J, the junction kept 12 bases outside the gene matches. This CDR3 has 18 amino acids. CDR3 sequence reads: CASSPPPTSGASYNEQFF. The CDR3 DNA sequence: TGTGCCAGCTCACCTCCCCCGACTAGCGGAGCGAGCTACAATGAGCAGTTCTTC.

This clone came up many times. This sample also contains other DNA sequences that code for the same CDR3. The chain has TRBV15 and TRBJ2-2; D perhaps matches TRBD2 (5 bases). This CDR3 spans 17 amino acids. V dropped 0 bases and J dropped 1 base, with 12 bases sitting between them. Germline V gene sequence: CDR1 LNHNV, CDR2 YYDKDF (reference sequence). The CDR3 region is CATSRDGSSGNTGELFF. The CDR3 DNA reads as TGTGCCACCAGCAGAGATGGGAGTTCAGGGAACACCGGGGAGCTGTTTTTT. The full variable domain, in which reference TRBV15 and TRBJ2-2 provide the parts outside the CDR3, is DAMVIQNPRYQVTQFGKPVTLSCSQTLNHNVMYWYQQKSSQAPKLLFHYYDKDFNNEADTPDNFQSRRPNTSFCFLDIRSPGLGDTAMYLCATSRDGSSGNTGELFFGEGSRLTVL.

This clone was observed once. CDR3 nucleotide sequence: TGTGCCAGCAGCTTAAGCGGGACAGGGTCCCACGAGCAGTACTTC. Translated: CASSLSGTGSHEQYF. The chain links TRBV7-9 to TRBJ2-7; 9 nucleotides align to TRBD1. J lost 5 bases, V lost 2 bases, and 7 bases had no gene match. The CDR3 covers 15 residues. Germline V gives CDR1 SEHNR, CDR2 FQNEAQ (reference sequence).